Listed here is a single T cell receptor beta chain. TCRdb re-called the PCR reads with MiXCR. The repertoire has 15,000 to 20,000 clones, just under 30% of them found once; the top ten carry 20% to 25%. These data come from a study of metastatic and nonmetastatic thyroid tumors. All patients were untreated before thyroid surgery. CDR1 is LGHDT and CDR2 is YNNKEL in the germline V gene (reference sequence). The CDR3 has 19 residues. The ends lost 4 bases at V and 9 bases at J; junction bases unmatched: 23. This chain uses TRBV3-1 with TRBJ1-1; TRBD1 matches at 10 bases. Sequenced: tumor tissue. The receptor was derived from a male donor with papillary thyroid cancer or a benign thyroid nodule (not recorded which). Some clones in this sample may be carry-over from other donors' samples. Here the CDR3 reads CASSPQMKGTGDQLAKAFF. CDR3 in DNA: TGTGCCAGCAGCCCCCAAATGAAGGGGACAGGGGATCAGCTGGCGAAAGCTTTCTTT.